This T cell receptor beta chain was recovered during a study of T-cell memory formation after mild COVID-19. Background on the study: TCR clusters were largely donor specific. Study outcomes and limitations: CD4/CD8 balance characterized clones contracting day 15 to 85, and CD4+ skew characterized later expanders. Pre-infection memory harbored some responding clones, suggesting cross-reactive memory joined. Clones which contracted sat mainly in CM and EM if CD4+, and in EMRA if CD8+.

This clonotype has a handful of counts. The target antigen is unknown. Germline CDR1 is LGHNA and CDR2 is YSLEER. Deletions cut 0 bases from V and 3 bases from J, with 12 bases between. The CDR3 loop spans 15 amino acids. TCRdb re-called the 5' RACE reads with MiXCR, one entry per CDR3 protein. This sample has 450,000 to 650,000 distinct CDR3 sequences; roughly 22% occur once, and the top ten carry roughly an eighth. The sequence was collected from an adult woman who had mild COVID-19 (a few samples of this study predate the infection). Cell type and time point are not known. This chain links TRBV4-3 with TRBJ2-7, with D possibly matching TRBD2 (5 bases). Material: PBMCs or a T cell subset sorted from them (not recorded which). The CDR3 loop reads CASSQDPVTNYEQYF. CDR3 in DNA: TGCGCCAGCAGCCAAGATCCGGTGACTAACTACGAGCAGTACTTC.